This TCR beta chain appears in the sequencing data of a study of T cell repertoires in cytomegalovirus infection. Study-wide background: Public TCR beta signatures were indicative of both CMV infection and a matching HLA type. Points from the study as a whole: Across the ex vivo response, the dominant clonotypes were HLA-C-restricted CMV-specific TCR beta clonotypes.

V was pared by 7 bases and J by 7 bases, with 10 bases between. The CDR3 spans 12 residues. TCRdb analysed the reads with MiXCR anew, one entry per CDR3 protein. Altogether 400,000 or so distinct CDR3 sequences are present, around 18% being singletons, with the ten largest covering around 10%. There are many counts of this clonotype. As yet, its antigen is unknown. The sample was PBMCs. The chain employs TRBV12-3 or TRBV12-4 and TRBJ2-2, with unresolved D. The TCR was taken from a human donor in good health (CMV status not recorded). Some clones in this sample may be carry-over from other donors' samples. The CDR3 DNA sequence: TGTGCCAGCACCAAATCCCACGGGGAGCTGTTTTTT. It yields the protein CASTKSHGELFF.